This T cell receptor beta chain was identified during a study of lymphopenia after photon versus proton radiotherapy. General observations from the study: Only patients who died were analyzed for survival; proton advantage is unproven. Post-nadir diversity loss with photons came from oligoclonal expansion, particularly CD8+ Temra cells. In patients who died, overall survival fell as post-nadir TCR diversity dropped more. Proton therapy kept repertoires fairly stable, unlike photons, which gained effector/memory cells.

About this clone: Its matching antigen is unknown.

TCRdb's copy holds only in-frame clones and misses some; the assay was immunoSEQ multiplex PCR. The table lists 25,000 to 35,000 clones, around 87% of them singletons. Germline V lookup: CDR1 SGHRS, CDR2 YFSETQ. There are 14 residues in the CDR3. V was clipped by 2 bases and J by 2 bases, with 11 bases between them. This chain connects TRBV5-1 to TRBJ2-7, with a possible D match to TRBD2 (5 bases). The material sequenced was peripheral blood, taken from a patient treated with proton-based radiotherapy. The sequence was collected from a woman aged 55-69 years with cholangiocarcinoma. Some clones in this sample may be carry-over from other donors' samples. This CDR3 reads CASSFTGETYEQYF. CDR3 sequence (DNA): TGCGCCAGCAGCTTTACCGGGGAGACCTACGAGCAGTACTTC.